These T cell receptor beta chains were read from a single sample in a study of shared clonotypes between healthy human individuals. Assay used: immunoSEQ multiplex PCR; TCRdb lists only in-frame clones, some missing. This sample has about 770,000 clones; 72% occur once, and the top ten carry roughly 1.8%. Sequenced sample: memory CD4+ T cells sorted from blood. These receptors were taken from a woman in her 30s in good health. Each CDR3 is given without its conserved first and last residue. The order of the fields is V gene, CDR3 protein.

>TRBV6-5
ASSYSQVSGNTIY
>TRBV27
ASSLSREAYEQY
>TRBV10-3
AISEGQGLPYEQY
>TRBV28
ASRPSGGYEQY
>TRBV6-1
ASTLGAGRTEAF
>TRBV10-1
ASSQRIGEQY
>TRBV28
ASSIPGSAYEQY
>TRBV7-2
ASSLRLAGLVETQY
>TRBV2
ASRVLAKNIQY
>TRBV30
AWSRLNEQY
>TRBV7-6
ASSPVRSPAQY
>TRBV7-9
ASSAGLAGHNEQF
>TRBV11-2
ASSFREYNEQF